The present T cell receptor (beta chain) was sequenced within a study of shared clonotypes between healthy human individuals. Sequencing was at deep level. Data came from immunoSEQ multiplex PCR; TCRdb stores just in-frame clones and leaves some out. The sample has fewer than 1 million clones, 96% seen once. Naive CD8 cells comprised CD45RO-negative, CCR7-positively selected cells, excluding terminally differentiated effector memory CD45RA+ cells. About this clone itself: Its antigen remains unknown.

The study, taken as a whole, reports: In contrast to clonotypes shared by all four donors, non-shared clonotypes had lower generation probabilities. Sampling included only blood; tissue repertoires likely differ. Across subsets, estimated richness was generally greater for naive than for memory populations.

This CDR3 is 16 amino acids long. Trimming shortened V by 2 bases and J by 0 bases, and 12 bases separated the two germline ends. Germline loops: CDR1 SGHTA, CDR2 FQGTGA. Sequencing was carried out using naive CD8+ T cells sorted from blood. This receptor was obtained from a man aged 25 to 40 in good health. This sequence joins TRBV7-3 and TRBJ2-3, with D tentatively TRBD2 (6 bases). CDR3 coding DNA: TGTGCCAGCAGCTTAGGAGGGAGAGAGAGCACAGATACGCAGTATTTT. This sequence encodes CASSLGGRESTDTQYF.